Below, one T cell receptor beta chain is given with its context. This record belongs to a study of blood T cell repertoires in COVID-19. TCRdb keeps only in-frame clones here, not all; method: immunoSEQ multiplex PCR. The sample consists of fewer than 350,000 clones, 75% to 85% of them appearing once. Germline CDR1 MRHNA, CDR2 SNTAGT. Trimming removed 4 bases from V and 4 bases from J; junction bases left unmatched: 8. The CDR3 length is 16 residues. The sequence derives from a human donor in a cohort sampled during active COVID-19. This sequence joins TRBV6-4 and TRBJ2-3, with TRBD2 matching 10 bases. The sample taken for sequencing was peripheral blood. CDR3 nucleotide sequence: TGTGCCAGCAGTGGGAGCGGGGGGGCGATCCCAGATACGCAGTATTTT. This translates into CASSGSGGAIPDTQYF.